This T cell receptor (beta chain) was captured in a study of blood T cell repertoires in COVID-19. Original methodology: Researchers report that nucleated cell counts were estimated from reference gene primer amplification. Only in-frame clones appear in the TCRdb table, and some are missing; sequencing was by immunoSEQ multiplex PCR. V, J and clone size derive from that table, while D and trimming were established from the DNA sequence. This sample carries approximately 200,000 clones, under 85% of them seen once, and the ten largest clones take 17%. This clone was observed a handful of times. The receptor comes from a man aged 55 to 70 with active or convalescent COVID-19. The sample taken for sequencing was peripheral blood.

CDR3 loop: CASSGNRDYGYTF. The CDR3 region has the DNA TGTGCCAGCAGCGGTAATCGGGACTATGGCTACACCTTC. This chain links TRBV2 with TRBJ1-2; D is ambiguous. The CDR3 covers 13 residues. V was cut by 6 bases and J by 3 bases, with 11 bases left in between. Germline lookup yields CDR1 SNHLY and CDR2 FYNNEI.